This record looks at one TCR beta chain sequence and its context. The V gene's germline CDR1 is SEHNR and CDR2 FQNEAQ (reference sequence). This CDR3 comprises 16 residues. V lost 5 bases to trimming and J lost 1 base; unmatched junction nucleotides: 9. This sample was taken from a study of Ad26.COV2.S vaccination and SARS-CoV-2 variants. The protocol was immunoSEQ multiplex PCR, while the TCRdb copy is restricted to in-frame clones and leaves out a portion. Of about 350,000 clones listed, approximately 84% are singletons. Treatment of the sample: approximately 18 received Ad26.COV2.S at low or high dose, single or two shots; roughly 5 received placebo; per-sample allocation not given. Sampling happened 63 days after the first vaccine or placebo injection.

This rearrangement joins TRBV7-9 to TRBJ1-1; 8 nucleotides align to TRBD1. The source was peripheral blood, collected in a trial of Ad26.COV2.S vaccine versus placebo. This sequence originates from a person aged 18-60 years who received the Ad26.COV2.S COVID-19 vaccine or a placebo. The DNA of the CDR3 is TGTGCCAGCAGCCCCCGACAGGGGCCCTCGAACACTGAAGCTTTCTTT. Encoded protein: CASSPRQGPSNTEAFF.